The entry below gives a single T cell receptor beta chain sequence along with its context. Its antigen is undetermined. These data originate in a study of beta chain features in type 1 diabetes. Study conclusions and caveats: It was among patients, rather than healthy donors, that naive, central memory and Treg TCRB repertoires appeared more similar. Significant though moderate, a shortening of TCRB CDR3s appeared in all four CD4+ subsets of Type 1 diabetes patients.

The sequenced template was cDNA made from the entire isolated RNA. TCRdb keeps only in-frame clones here, not all; method: immunoSEQ multiplex PCR. The sample yields approximately 160,000 clones, approximately 8.4% seen once. The CDR3 length is 14 residues. V lost 8 bases to trimming and J lost 7 bases; unmatched junction nucleotides: 10. CDR1 is SNHLY, CDR2 FYNNEI, per germline. The rearrangement joins TRBV2 to TRBJ2-1, with TRBD1 matching over 8 bases. The sequence was obtained from a woman in her late teens or twenties in good health. Sequences were obtained from central memory CD4+ T cells from blood. The CDR3 DNA follows: TGTGCCAGCCGCGGGGCAGGGGGCATGAATGAGCAGTTCTTC. Its protein product is CASRGAGGMNEQFF.